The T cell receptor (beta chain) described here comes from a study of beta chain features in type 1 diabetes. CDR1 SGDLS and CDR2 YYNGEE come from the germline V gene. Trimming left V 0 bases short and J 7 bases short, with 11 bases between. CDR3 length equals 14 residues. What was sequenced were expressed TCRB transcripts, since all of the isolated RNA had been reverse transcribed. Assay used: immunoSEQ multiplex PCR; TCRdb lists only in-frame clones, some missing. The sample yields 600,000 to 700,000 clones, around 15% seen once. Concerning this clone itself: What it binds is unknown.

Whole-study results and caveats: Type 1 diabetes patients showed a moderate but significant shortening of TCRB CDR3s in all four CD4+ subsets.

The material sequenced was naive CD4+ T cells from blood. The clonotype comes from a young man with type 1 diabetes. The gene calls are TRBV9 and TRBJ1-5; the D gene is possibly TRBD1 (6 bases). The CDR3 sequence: CASSVAEGGQPQHF. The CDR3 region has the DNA TGTGCCAGCAGCGTAGCTGAAGGGGGGCAGCCCCAGCATTTT.